This T cell receptor beta chain was recovered during a study of CD8 T cells in ankylosing spondylitis. The study's findings and limits: In peripheral blood, disease-linked CD8+ clones occurred at relatively low frequencies. Some motif variants were previously reported in reactive arthritis synovial fluid and blood. Matched synovial fluid from ankylosing spondylitis patients was reported to be enriched for disease-linked clones. Within ankylosing spondylitis blood, a TCR beta motif made up of roughly eight highly homologous variants appeared to be characteristic.

A note on this clonotype: Its antigen remains unknown.

The CDR3 contains 14 residues. Trimming removed 3 bases from V and 4 bases from J, with 12 bases in between. Germline lookup yields CDR1 DFQATT and CDR2 SNEGSKA (reference sequence). One entry per CDR3 protein, called by TCRdb with MiXCR from the 5' RACE reads. The data hold some 130,000 distinct CDR3 sequences, with roughly an eighth observed a single time. The receptor comes from a female donor with ankylosing spondylitis or in good health (not recorded which). The sequenced sample consisted of blood, either unsorted or a sorted T cell fraction (not recorded which). V is TRBV20-1 and J is TRBJ2-2; D uncertain. DNA of the CDR3: TGCAGTGCTAGTTCGGGTCTACTCACCGGGGAGCTGTTTTTT. Amino acid sequence: CSASSGLLTGELFF.